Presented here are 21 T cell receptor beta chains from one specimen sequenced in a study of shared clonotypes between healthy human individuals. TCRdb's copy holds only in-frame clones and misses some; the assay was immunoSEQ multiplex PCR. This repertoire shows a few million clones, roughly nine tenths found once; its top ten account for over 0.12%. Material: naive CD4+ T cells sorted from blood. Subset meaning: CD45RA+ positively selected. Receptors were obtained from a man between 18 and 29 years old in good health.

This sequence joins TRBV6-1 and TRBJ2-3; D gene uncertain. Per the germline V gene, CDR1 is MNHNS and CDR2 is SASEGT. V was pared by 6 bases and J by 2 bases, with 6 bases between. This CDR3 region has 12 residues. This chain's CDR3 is CASRPTTDTQYF. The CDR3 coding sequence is TGTGCCAGCAGGCCGACCACAGATACGCAGTATTTT.

The CDR3 reads CASSIGQGETQYF. Written as DNA, the CDR3 is TGTGCCAGCAGTATAGGACAGGGAGAGACCCAGTACTTC. The V call is TRBV27, the J call TRBJ2-5; 8 positions agree with TRBD1. CDR1 is MNHEY, CDR2 SMNVEV, per germline (reference sequence). The CDR3 is made up of 13 amino acids. V lost 5 bases to trimming and J lost 4 bases; unmatched junction nucleotides: 3.

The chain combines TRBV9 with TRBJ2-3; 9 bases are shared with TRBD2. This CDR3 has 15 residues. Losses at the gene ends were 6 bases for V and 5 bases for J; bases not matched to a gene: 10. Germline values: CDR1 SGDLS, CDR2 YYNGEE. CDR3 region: CASTQGGLAIDTQYF. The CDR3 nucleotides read TGTGCCAGCACCCAGGGGGGACTAGCAATAGATACGCAGTATTTT.

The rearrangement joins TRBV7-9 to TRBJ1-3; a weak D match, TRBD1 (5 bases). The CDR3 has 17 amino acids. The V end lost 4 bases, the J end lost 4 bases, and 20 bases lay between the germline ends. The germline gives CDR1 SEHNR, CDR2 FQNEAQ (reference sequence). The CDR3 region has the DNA TGTGCCAGCAGCTATATAAATACCCAGGGACCCGGAAACACCATATATTTT. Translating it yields CASSYINTQGPGNTIYF. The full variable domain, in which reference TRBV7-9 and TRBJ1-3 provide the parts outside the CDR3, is DTGVSQNPRHKITKRGQNVTFRCDPISEHNRLYWYRQTLGQGPEFLTYFQNEAQLEKSRLLSDRFSAERPKGSFSTLEIQRTEQGDSAMYLCASSYINTQGPGNTIYFGEGSWLTVV.

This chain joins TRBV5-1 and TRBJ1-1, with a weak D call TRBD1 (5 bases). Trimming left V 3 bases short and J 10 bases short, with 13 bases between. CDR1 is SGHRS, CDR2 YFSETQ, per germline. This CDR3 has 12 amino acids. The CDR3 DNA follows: TGCGCCAGCAGCTCCGGGGGTACGGGAGCTTTCTTT. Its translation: CASSSGGTGAFF.

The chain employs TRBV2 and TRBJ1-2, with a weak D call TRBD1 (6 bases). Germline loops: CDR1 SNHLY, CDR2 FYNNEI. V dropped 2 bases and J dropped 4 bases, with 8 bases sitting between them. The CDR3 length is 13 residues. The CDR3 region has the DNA TGTGCCAGCAGTGAATTGGGGGCCTATGGCTACACCTTC. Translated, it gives CASSELGAYGYTF.

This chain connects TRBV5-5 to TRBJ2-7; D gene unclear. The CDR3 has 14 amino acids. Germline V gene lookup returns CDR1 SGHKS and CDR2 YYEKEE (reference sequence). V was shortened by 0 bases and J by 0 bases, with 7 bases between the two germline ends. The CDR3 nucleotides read TGTGCCAGCAGCTTGGACGGGCCCTCCTACGAGCAGTACTTC. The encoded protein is CASSLDGPSYEQYF.

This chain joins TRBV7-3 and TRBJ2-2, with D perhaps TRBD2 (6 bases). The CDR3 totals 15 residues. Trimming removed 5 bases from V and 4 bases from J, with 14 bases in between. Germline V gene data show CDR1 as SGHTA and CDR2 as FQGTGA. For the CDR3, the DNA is TGTGCCAGCAGCCCGACGGGACTTACCACCGGGGAGCTGTTTTTT. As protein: CASSPTGLTTGELFF. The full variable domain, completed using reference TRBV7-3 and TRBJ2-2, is GAGVSQTPSNKVTEKGKYVELRCDPISGHTALYWYRQSLGQGPEFLIYFQGTGAADDSGLPNDRFFAVRPEGSVSTLKIQRTERGDSAVYLCASSPTGLTTGELFFGEGSRLTVL.

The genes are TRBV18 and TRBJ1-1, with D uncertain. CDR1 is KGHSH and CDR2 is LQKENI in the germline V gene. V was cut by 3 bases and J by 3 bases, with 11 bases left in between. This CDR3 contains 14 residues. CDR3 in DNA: TGTGCCAGCTCACCTCGTGCTTGGGACACTGAAGCTTTCTTT. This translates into CASSPRAWDTEAFF. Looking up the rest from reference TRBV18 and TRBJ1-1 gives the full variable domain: NAGVMQNPRHLVRRRGQEARLRCSPMKGHSHVYWYRQLPEEGLKFMVYLQKENIIDESGMPKERFSAEFPKEGPSILRIQQVVRGDSAAYFCASSPRAWDTEAFFGQGTRLTVV.

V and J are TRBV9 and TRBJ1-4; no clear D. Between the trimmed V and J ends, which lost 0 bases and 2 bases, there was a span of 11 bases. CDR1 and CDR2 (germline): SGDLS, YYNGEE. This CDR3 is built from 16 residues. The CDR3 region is CASSVDGVGTNEKLFF. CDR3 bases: TGTGCCAGCAGCGTAGATGGGGTCGGGACTAATGAAAAACTGTTTTTT.

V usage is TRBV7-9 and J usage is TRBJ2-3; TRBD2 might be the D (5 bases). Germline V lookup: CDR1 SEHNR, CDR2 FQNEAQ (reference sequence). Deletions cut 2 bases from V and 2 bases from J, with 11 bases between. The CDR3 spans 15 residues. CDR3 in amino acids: CASSLKRQNTDTQYF. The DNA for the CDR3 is TGTGCCAGCAGCTTAAAGCGGCAGAACACAGATACGCAGTATTTT.

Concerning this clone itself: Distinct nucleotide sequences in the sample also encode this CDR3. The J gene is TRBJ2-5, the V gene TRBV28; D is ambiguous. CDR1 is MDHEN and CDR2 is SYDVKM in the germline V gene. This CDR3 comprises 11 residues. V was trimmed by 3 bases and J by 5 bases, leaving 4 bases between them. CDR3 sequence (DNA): TGTGCCAGCAGTTTCGGGGAGACCCAGTACTTC. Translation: CASSFGETQYF. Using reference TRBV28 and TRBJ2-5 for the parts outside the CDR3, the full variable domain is DVKVTQSSRYLVKRTGEKVFLECVQDMDHENMFWYRQDPGLGLRLIYFSYDVKMKEKGDIPEGYSVSREKKERFSLILESASTNQTSMYLCASSFGETQYFGPGTRLLVL.

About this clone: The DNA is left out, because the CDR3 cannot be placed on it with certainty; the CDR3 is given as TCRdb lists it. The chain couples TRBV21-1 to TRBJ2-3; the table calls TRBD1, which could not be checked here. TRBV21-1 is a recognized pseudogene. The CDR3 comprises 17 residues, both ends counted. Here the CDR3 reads CASSTSVGTGATDTQYF.

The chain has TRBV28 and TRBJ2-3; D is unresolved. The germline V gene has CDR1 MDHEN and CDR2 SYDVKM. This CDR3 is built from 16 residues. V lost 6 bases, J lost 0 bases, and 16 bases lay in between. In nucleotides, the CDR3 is TGTGCCAGCAGCAAGAACATCCAGTATAGCACAGATACGCAGTATTTT. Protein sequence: CASSKNIQYSTDTQYF.

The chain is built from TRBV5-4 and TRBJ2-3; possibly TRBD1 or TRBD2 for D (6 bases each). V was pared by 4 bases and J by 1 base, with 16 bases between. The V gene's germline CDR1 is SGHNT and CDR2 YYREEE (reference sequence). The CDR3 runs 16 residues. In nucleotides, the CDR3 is TGTGCCAGCAGCAGGGGGGTACAGGGTGGCACAGATACGCAGTATTTT. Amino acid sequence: CASSRGVQGGTDTQYF.

As DNA, the CDR3 is TGCAGCGTTGGACCACAGCCCGGGGAGCTGTTTTTT. Translating gives CSVGPQPGELFF. This chain uses TRBV29-1 with TRBJ2-2; D call uncertain. Per germline, CDR1 SQVTM and CDR2 ANQGSEA. The length of the CDR3 is 12 residues. Trimming cost V 4 bases and J 6 bases, with 9 bases left between them.

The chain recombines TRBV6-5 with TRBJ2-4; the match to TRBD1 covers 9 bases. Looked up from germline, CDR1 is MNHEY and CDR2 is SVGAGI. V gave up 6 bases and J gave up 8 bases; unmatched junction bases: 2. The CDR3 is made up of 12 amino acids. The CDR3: CASRRDRDIQYF. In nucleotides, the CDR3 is TGTGCCAGCAGACGGGACAGGGACATTCAGTACTTC.

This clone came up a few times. The CDR3, as DNA: TGTGCCACCTCTTGGACAGGGATGGACGAGCAGTACTTC. This codes for CATSWTGMDEQYF. This sequence joins TRBV19 and TRBJ2-7; 8 positions match TRBD1. Germline V CDR1 and CDR2: LNHDA, SQIVND (reference sequence). The junction had 10 bases not matched to a gene; V was cut back by 10 bases and J by 5 bases. This CDR3 is 13 amino acids long.

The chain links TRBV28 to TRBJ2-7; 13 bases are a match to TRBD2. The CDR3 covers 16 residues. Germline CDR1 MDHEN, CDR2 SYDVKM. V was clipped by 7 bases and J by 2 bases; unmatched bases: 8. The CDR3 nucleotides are TGTGCCAGCACGGTGGGACTAGCGGGGTCCCCCTACGAGCAGTACTTC. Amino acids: CASTVGLAGSPYEQYF. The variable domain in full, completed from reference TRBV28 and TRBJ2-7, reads DVKVTQSSRYLVKRTGEKVFLECVQDMDHENMFWYRQDPGLGLRLIYFSYDVKMKEKGDIPEGYSVSREKKERFSLILESASTNQTSMYLCASTVGLAGSPYEQYFGPGTRLTVT.

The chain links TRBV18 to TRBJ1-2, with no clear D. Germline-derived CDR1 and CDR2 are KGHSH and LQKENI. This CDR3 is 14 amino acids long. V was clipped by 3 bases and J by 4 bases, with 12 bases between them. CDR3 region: CASSPSEGPYGYTF. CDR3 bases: TGTGCCAGCTCACCGTCGGAAGGGCCCTATGGCTACACCTTC.

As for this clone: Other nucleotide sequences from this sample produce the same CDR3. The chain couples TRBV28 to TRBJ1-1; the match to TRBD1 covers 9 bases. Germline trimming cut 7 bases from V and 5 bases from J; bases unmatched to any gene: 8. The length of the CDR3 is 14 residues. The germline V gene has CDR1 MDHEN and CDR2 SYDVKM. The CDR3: CASTIYRGRTEAFF. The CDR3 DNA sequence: TGTGCCAGCACCATCTACAGGGGGCGGACTGAAGCTTTCTTT.